Described below is a single T cell receptor beta chain sequence and its context. This specimen comes from a study of PD-L1 blockade in urothelial cancer. As for the study in general: Patients had undergone 0 to 3 prior chemotherapy regimens. The researchers analyzed blood 3 weeks (second dose) and 6 weeks after treatment start.

TCRdb's copy holds only in-frame clones and misses some; the assay was immunoSEQ multiplex PCR. The sample has 50,000 to 55,000 clones, 88% seen once. Time point of the sample: peripheral blood 6 weeks after treatment start. Each patient contributed between 1 and 8 total time points of blood mononuclear cells, pretreatment and during treatment. The V gene lost 5 bases and the J gene lost 6 bases, with 14 bases spanning the gap. CDR3 length: 13 amino acids. CDR1 is LNHDA, CDR2 SQIVND, per germline (reference sequence). This sample comprised PBMCs, obtained around atezolizumab (anti-PD-L1) treatment. The V call is TRBV19, the J call TRBJ2-7; a weak D match, TRBD2 (7 bases). The clonotype comes from a man aged 60 to 69 with urothelial cancer. The CDR3 loop reads CASSGEGQREQYF. DNA for the CDR3: TGTGCCAGTAGTGGGGAGGGACAACGCGAGCAGTACTTC. Combining the CDR3 with reference TRBV19 and TRBJ2-7 gives the whole variable domain DGGITQSPKYLFRKEGQNVTLSCEQNLNHDAMYWYRQDPGQGLRLIYYSQIVNDFQKGDIAEGYSVSREKKESFPLTVTSAQKNPTAFYLCASSGEGQREQYFGPGTRLTVT.